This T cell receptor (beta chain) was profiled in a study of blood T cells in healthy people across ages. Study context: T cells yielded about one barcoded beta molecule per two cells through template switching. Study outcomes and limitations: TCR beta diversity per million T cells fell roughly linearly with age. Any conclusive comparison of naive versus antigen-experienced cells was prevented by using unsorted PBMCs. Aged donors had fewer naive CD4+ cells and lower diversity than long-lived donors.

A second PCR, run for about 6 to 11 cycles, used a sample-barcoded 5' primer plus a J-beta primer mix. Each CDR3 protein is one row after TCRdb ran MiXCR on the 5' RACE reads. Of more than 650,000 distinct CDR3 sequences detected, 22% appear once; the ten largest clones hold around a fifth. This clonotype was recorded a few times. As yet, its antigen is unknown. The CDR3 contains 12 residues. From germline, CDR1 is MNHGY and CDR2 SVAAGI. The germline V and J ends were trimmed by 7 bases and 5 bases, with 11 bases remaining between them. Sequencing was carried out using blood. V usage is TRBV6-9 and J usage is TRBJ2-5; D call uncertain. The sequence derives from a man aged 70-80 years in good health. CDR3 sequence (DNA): TGTGCCAGCAACCCCATGCCGGAGACCCAGTACTTC. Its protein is CASNPMPETQYF.